These 11 T cell receptor beta chains were sequenced from one sample in a study of cytomegalovirus exposure and HLA in healthy donors. Researchers ran the PCR with 60 Vbeta and 13 Jbeta primers. The data were produced by immunoSEQ multiplex PCR, yet TCRdb's version contains in-frame clones alone and is incomplete. The data show about 120,000 clones, with roughly 82% seen just once and roughly 1.5% held by the top ten. The sample consisted of PBMCs. These TCRs come from a woman aged 18 to 35 in good health and CMV-seronegative.

This chain links TRBV25-1 with TRBJ1-5; no clear D. CDR1 and CDR2 (germline): MGHDK, SYGVNS. The CDR3 runs 13 residues. V lost 4 bases to trimming and J lost 5 bases, with 9 bases between them. The CDR3: CASSVGSHQPQHF. The CDR3 DNA sequence: TGTGCCAGCAGTGTCGGTTCTCATCAGCCCCAGCATTTT.

The chain links TRBV5-6 to TRBJ1-4, with 10 positions matching TRBD1. Trimming removed 3 bases from V and 6 bases from J; junction bases left unmatched: 11. The V gene's germline CDR1 is SGHDT and CDR2 YYEEEE. The CDR3 covers 17 residues. CDR3 DNA sequence: TGTGCCAGCAGCTGGTCCCGGGACAGGGGCGGCCATGAAAAACTGTTTTTT. Protein sequence: CASSWSRDRGGHEKLFF.

The V call is TRBV7-3, the J call TRBJ1-1; maybe TRBD1 (5 bases). Trimming shortened V by 3 bases and J by 5 bases, and 7 bases separated the two germline ends. Germline V gene sequence: CDR1 SGHTA, CDR2 FQGTGA. This CDR3 spans 12 amino acids. The CDR3 is CASSFSGTEAFF. The CDR3 DNA sequence: TGTGCCAGCAGCTTTTCAGGGACTGAAGCTTTCTTT. Supplemented by reference TRBV7-3 and TRBJ1-1, the full variable domain reads GAGVSQTPSNKVTEKGKYVELRCDPISGHTALYWYRQSLGQGPEFLIYFQGTGAADDSGLPNDRFFAVRPEGSVSTLKIQRTERGDSAVYLCASSFSGTEAFFGQGTRLTVV.

The V call is TRBV11-2, the J call TRBJ2-7, with a tentative D call TRBD1 (6 bases). The CDR3 length is 16 residues. With 8 bases removed from V and 1 base from J, the gap between germline ends came to 21 bases. Germline V gene data show CDR1 as SGHAT and CDR2 as FQNNGV. The CDR3 loop reads CASAPLTRTASYEQYF. CDR3 DNA: TGTGCCAGCGCGCCCCTAACCCGGACAGCTTCCTACGAGCAGTACTTC.

This clone was observed a single time. V is TRBV5-4 and J is TRBJ2-7; the match to TRBD2 covers 9 bases. The CDR3 sequence is 15 residues long. CDR1 SGHNT and CDR2 YYREEE come from the germline V gene (reference sequence). Losses at the gene ends were 4 bases for V and 7 bases for J; bases not matched to a gene: 12. The CDR3: CASSRLGGGGFEQYF. Here the CDR3 DNA reads TGTGCCAGCAGCCGGTTGGGCGGGGGGGGATTTGAGCAGTACTTC.

The CDR3 reads CASSLGTGITDTQYF. The DNA for the CDR3 is TGTGCCAGCAGCTTAGGGACAGGGATCACAGATACGCAGTATTTT. The chain employs TRBV7-9 and TRBJ2-3; TRBD1 agrees at 8 bases. This CDR3 is 15 amino acids long. The ends lost 1 base at V and 2 bases at J; junction bases unmatched: 2. Per germline, CDR1 SEHNR and CDR2 FQNEAQ (reference sequence). Drawing the rest from reference TRBV7-9 and TRBJ2-3, the complete variable domain is DTGVSQNPRHKITKRGQNVTFRCDPISEHNRLYWYRQTLGQGPEFLTYFQNEAQLEKSRLLSDRFSAERPKGSFSTLEIQRTEQGDSAMYLCASSLGTGITDTQYFGPGTRLTVL.

The rearrangement uses TRBV10-1 and TRBJ1-4; 7 bases agree with TRBD1. With V trimmed by 7 bases and J by 4 bases, 3 bases remained unmatched. The CDR3 spans 13 residues. The germline gives CDR1 WNHNN, CDR2 SYGVQD (reference sequence). The CDR3 is CASMDRSNEKLFF. The CDR3 nucleotides read TGCGCCAGCATGGACAGGAGTAATGAAAAACTGTTTTTT.

V gene TRBV6-1 combines with J gene TRBJ2-1; 8 bases map to TRBD2. Germline loops: CDR1 MNHNS, CDR2 SASEGT. The length of the CDR3 is 17 residues. The ends lost 4 bases at V and 1 base at J; junction bases unmatched: 9. Here the CDR3 DNA reads TGTGCCAGCAGTGCATATCCGGGACTAGAATCCTACAATGAGCAGTTCTTC. It encodes CASSAYPGLESYNEQFF.

The chain has TRBV4-3 and TRBJ1-6; TRBD1 is a possible D gene (5 bases). Trimming stripped 4 bases from V and 8 bases from J, with 15 bases between. The germline V gene encodes CDR1 LGHNA and CDR2 YSLEER. CDR3 length equals 15 residues. The CDR3 reads CASSPRVYAHSPLHF. CDR3 nucleotides: TGCGCCAGCAGCCCCAGGGTTTATGCCCATTCACCCCTCCACTTT.

The chain employs TRBV9 and TRBJ2-2, with TRBD1 identical over 10 bases. This CDR3 contains 14 residues. Germline V gene data show CDR1 as SGDLS and CDR2 as YYNGEE. After removal of 3 bases from V and 7 bases from J, the junction contained 3 bases not matched to a gene. The CDR3 nucleotides read TGTGCCAGCAGCGGGGACAGGGGTGGCGGGGAGCTGTTTTTT. Translated: CASSGDRGGGELFF.

V usage is TRBV6-1 and J usage is TRBJ1-4; perhaps TRBD1 as D (6 bases). V was cut by 3 bases and J by 8 bases, with 13 bases left in between. The germline V gene encodes CDR1 MNHNS and CDR2 SASEGT. This CDR3 has 14 residues. CDR3 residues: CASSEGPGEEKLFF. Here the CDR3 DNA reads TGTGCCAGCAGTGAGGGGCCAGGGGAAGAAAAACTGTTTTTT.